Presented here are 20 T cell receptor beta chains from one specimen sequenced in a study of blood T cell repertoires in COVID-19 (dated by TCRdb to about 2020). The library was generated by the immunoSEQ multiplex PCR assay. Sourced from immuneACCESS, this table was stored by TCRdb with only in-frame sequences that have V and J called. A share of the clones is absent; for the studies checked, an unresolved V gene accounts for under half, and the remainder has no known explanation. This sample holds some 300,000 clones; 75% to 90% were observed only once. The ten largest clones capture roughly 6% of the sample. Sequencing was performed on peripheral blood. These receptors were taken from a woman aged 50 to 65 with COVID-19, enrolled during active disease.

This chain links TRBV4-1 with TRBJ2-1; TRBD2 matches 11 bases. There are 14 residues in the CDR3. The V and J ends lost 10 bases and 7 bases, in that order; junction bases with no gene match: 9. Germline loops: CDR1 MGHRA, CDR2 YSYEKL. This chain's CDR3 is CATSLAGGQNEQFF. CDR3 nucleotides: TGCGCCACCTCTTTAGCGGGAGGGCAAAATGAGCAGTTCTTC.

The V call is TRBV30, the J call TRBJ1-5; a weak D match, TRBD1 (6 bases). Per germline, CDR1 GTSNPN and CDR2 SVGIG (reference sequence). There are 14 residues in the CDR3. Trimming pared 2 bases from V and 4 bases from J, leaving 12 bases between. In DNA form, the CDR3 reads TGTGCCTGGAGTCAGAGGGGGGGGAATCAGCCCCAGCATTTT. Protein product: CAWSQRGGNQPQHF.

DNA for the CDR3: TGCGCCAGCAGCCCCGCAGCGGGAGTGTCCTACAATGAGCAGTTCTTC. Its translation: CASSPAAGVSYNEQFF. The rearrangement joins TRBV5-1 to TRBJ2-1; TRBD2 aligns across 8 bases. Looked up from germline, CDR1 is SGHRS and CDR2 is YFSETQ. CDR3 size: 16 residues. V was pared by 4 bases and J by 1 base, with 7 bases of the junction left unmatched.

This chain connects TRBV10-1 to TRBJ2-2; D not resolved. CDR1 and CDR2 from the germline V gene are WNHNN and SYGVQD (reference sequence). Trimming took off 6 bases at V and 3 bases at J, with 11 bases between the two ends. The CDR3 sequence is 14 residues long. The CDR3 bases are TGCGCCAGCAGGGATCGGGTGGACACCGGGGAGCTGTTTTTT. This encodes CASRDRVDTGELFF.

V is TRBV6-5 and J is TRBJ1-1; 8 positions match TRBD1. Germline V gives CDR1 MNHEY, CDR2 SVGAGI. The J segment lost 1 base and the V segment lost 7 bases, leaving 5 bases of the junction unmatched. This CDR3 spans 14 amino acids. Here the CDR3 reads CASKRQGQNTEAFF. Written as DNA, the CDR3 is TGTGCCAGCAAGAGACAGGGGCAGAACACTGAAGCTTTCTTT.

V and J are TRBV10-3 and TRBJ2-3; 10 nucleotides agree with TRBD2. CDR3 length: 14 amino acids. V dropped 10 bases and J dropped 1; count of bases not matched to a gene: 5. Germline-derived CDR1 and CDR2 are ENHRY and SYGVKD. This CDR3 is CATRGTSGTDTQYF. The CDR3 DNA follows: TGTGCCACGCGCGGGACTAGCGGCACAGATACGCAGTATTTT.

The chain has TRBV7-9 and TRBJ1-5; tentative D call: TRBD1 (5 bases). V lost 3 bases and J 2 bases, leaving 17 bases between the germline ends. Germline lookup yields CDR1 SEHNR and CDR2 FQNEAQ (reference sequence). The CDR3 is made up of 17 amino acids. The CDR3 spells CASSLNPRDEGNQPQHF. The CDR3 region has the DNA TGTGCCAGCAGCTTGAACCCCAGGGATGAGGGCAATCAGCCCCAGCATTTT.

This rearrangement joins TRBV19 to TRBJ2-2; 7 bases are a match to TRBD1. V lost 0 bases to trimming and J lost 3 bases; unmatched junction nucleotides: 7. Germline values: CDR1 LNHDA, CDR2 SQIVND (reference sequence). This CDR3 has 17 residues. The CDR3: CASSIDPDRVYTGELFF. The CDR3 DNA reads TGTGCCAGTAGTATAGATCCCGACAGGGTATACACCGGGGAGCTGTTTTTT.

This clone has a handful of counts. In DNA, the CDR3 is TGTGCCAGCAGCTGGGGACAGGGGGTCGATGGCTACACCTTC. Amino acids: CASSWGQGVDGYTF. The chain couples TRBV7-9 to TRBJ1-2; 11 bases match TRBD1. V was pared by 4 bases and J by 6 bases, with 4 bases of the junction left unmatched. CDR1 SEHNR and CDR2 FQNEAQ come from the germline V gene (reference sequence). CDR3 length: 14 residues.

V and J are TRBV27 and TRBJ2-7; D is possibly TRBD1 (6 bases). The V gene's germline CDR1 is MNHEY and CDR2 SMNVEV (reference sequence). The CDR3 loop spans 12 amino acids. V shed 4 bases and J shed 8 bases, with 12 bases lying between them. The CDR3 bases are TGTGCCAGCAGTTCGACACAGGGAAAGCAGTACTTC. Translating it yields CASSSTQGKQYF.

The chain is built from TRBV4-1 and TRBJ1-2; 7 bases are shared with TRBD1. Per the germline V gene, CDR1 is MGHRA and CDR2 is YSYEKL. This CDR3 region has 18 residues. Unmatched junction bases numbered 20, after V lost 3 bases and J lost 7 bases. The CDR3 protein is CASSHPGTESSGIAGYTF. The CDR3 DNA reads as TGCGCCAGCAGCCATCCCGGGACAGAGTCCTCTGGGATAGCTGGCTACACCTTC.

This chain links TRBV7-2 with TRBJ2-1; 11 bases match TRBD2. In germline, CDR1 is SGHTA, CDR2 FQGNSA. Trimming at V came to 5 bases and at J to 12 bases, leaving 15 bases not matched to a gene. The CDR3 is 16 amino acids. The CDR3 region is CASSPRPLAGGAAQFF. The DNA of the CDR3 is TGTGCCAGCAGCCCCCGCCCGCTAGCGGGAGGTGCGGCGCAGTTCTTC.

The CDR3 loop is CASSRRPSGQETQYF. As DNA, the CDR3 is TGTGCCAGTAGCCGACGGCCTAGCGGTCAAGAGACCCAGTACTTC. The chain recombines TRBV19 with TRBJ2-5, with TRBD2 matching over 7 bases. V was pared by 6 bases and J by 2 bases, with 9 bases of the junction left unmatched. Germline loops: CDR1 LNHDA, CDR2 SQIVND (reference sequence). The CDR3 contains 15 residues.

The V and J genes are TRBV5-1 and TRBJ1-2; TRBD1 is a possible D gene (6 bases). V was clipped by 6 bases and J by 5 bases, with 23 bases between them. The CDR3 spans 16 residues. Germline CDR1 is SGHRS and CDR2 is YFSETQ. CDR3 region: CASTNYTSPRGYGYTF. Here the CDR3 DNA reads TGCGCCAGCACCAACTACACCTCCCCCAGGGGTTATGGCTACACCTTC.

The rearrangement uses TRBV5-5 and TRBJ1-5; a weak D match, TRBD1 (6 bases). V gave up 0 bases and J gave up 3 bases, with 13 bases separating them. CDR1 is SGHKS, CDR2 YYEKEE, per germline (reference sequence). CDR3 length: 16 amino acids. CDR3 residues: CASSLGRTAHNQPQHF. Here the CDR3 DNA reads TGTGCCAGCAGCTTGGGCAGGACAGCTCACAATCAGCCCCAGCATTTT. Combining the CDR3 with reference TRBV5-5 and TRBJ1-5 gives the whole variable domain DAGVTQSPTHLIKTRGQQVTLRCSPISGHKSVSWYQQVLGQGPQFIFQYYEKEERGRGNFPDRFSARQFPNYSSELNVNALLLGDSALYLCASSLGRTAHNQPQHFGDGTRLSIL.

This clone was counted once. The rearrangement uses TRBV7-9 and TRBJ1-5; a weak D match, TRBD1 (5 bases). The CDR3 contains 14 residues. CDR1 is SEHNR and CDR2 is FQNEAQ in the germline V gene (reference sequence). Trimming stripped 2 bases from V and 3 bases from J, with 8 bases between. Written as DNA, the CDR3 is TGTGCCAGCAGCTTACTGGACAACAATCAGCCCCAGCATTTT. Translated, it gives CASSLLDNNQPQHF.

The CDR3 spells CASSPPFTLGQGLEKLFF. CDR3 DNA: TGTGCCAGCTCACCACCCTTTACTCTGGGACAGGGTTTGGAAAAACTGTTTTTT. The chain has TRBV18 and TRBJ1-4, with TRBD1 matching over 9 bases. This CDR3 is built from 18 residues. Germline V lookup: CDR1 KGHSH, CDR2 LQKENI. With 0 bases clipped from V and 8 bases from J, the junction kept 13 bases outside the gene matches.

The rearrangement joins TRBV5-8 to TRBJ1-2; 7 positions agree with TRBD1. The CDR3 is made up of 16 amino acids. Germline V gene sequence: CDR1 SGHTS, CDR2 YDEGEE. The V gene end was trimmed by 4 bases and the J gene end by 13 bases; junction bases not matched to a gene: 22. Written as DNA, the CDR3 is TGTGCCAGCAGCCCCGAAAGCGGCTGGGACAGTGGCAAAGGCACCTTC. The encoded protein is CASSPESGWDSGKGTF.

The rearrangement uses TRBV10-3 and TRBJ1-2; TRBD1 might be the D (6 bases). CDR3 length: 13 residues. The V end was cut by 6 bases, the J end by 6 bases, with 14 bases between. Germline assignment: CDR1 ENHRY and CDR2 SYGVKD. The CDR3 DNA follows: TGTGCCATCAGCACCGGGACAAAAGATGGCTACACCTTC. Protein: CAISTGTKDGYTF.

This sequence joins TRBV5-4 and TRBJ2-4; 12 bases fit TRBD2. Germline V gene data show CDR1 as SGHNT and CDR2 as YYREEE (reference sequence). There are 15 residues in the CDR3. After removal of 3 bases from V and 7 bases from J, the junction contained 5 bases not matched to a gene. The DNA for the CDR3 is TGTGCCAGCAGCTCCCGGACTAGCGGGGTTAACATTCAGTACTTC. Translated: CASSSRTSGVNIQYF.